The clone carrying this T cell receptor (beta chain) has a count of ten or more. Its antigen is as yet unknown. Clinical Activity Scores of at least 3, NOSPECS grades of at least 4 and durations under 3 months characterized ophthalmopathy patients. In making diagnoses, clinical symptoms, serum thyroxine and TRAb, thyroid ultrasound and orbital computed tomography were all used. Each 10 ml fresh peripheral blood draw supplied the PBMCs. The data are from a study of T cells in Graves' hyperthyroidism and ophthalmopathy. Overall study results and limits: Most thyroid clonotypes expanded above 0.001 were also detected in blood.

TCR beta CDR3 region amplification was performed from RNA transcripts. Initially, a first-round RT-PCR of the TCR CDR3 employed the HTBI primer set. TCRdb re-analysed the multiplex PCR reads in MiXCR, keeping a single row per CDR3 protein. Seen here are hundreds of thousands of distinct CDR3 sequences, 11% to 15% observed once, and the top ten hold over 25%. V lost 2 bases to trimming and J lost 9 bases; unmatched junction nucleotides: 13. CDR1 and CDR2 (germline): SNHLY, FYNNEI. The CDR3 has 16 amino acids. This rearrangement joins TRBV2 to TRBJ2-1; 7 nucleotides line up with TRBD2. The TCR originated in a man aged 45-65 years with Graves' ophthalmopathy. Material: blood. The CDR3 bases are TGTGCCAGCAGTGAACGGCAAGCGGGAATCGGAGTTGAGCAGTTCTTC. Translated: CASSERQAGIGVEQFF.